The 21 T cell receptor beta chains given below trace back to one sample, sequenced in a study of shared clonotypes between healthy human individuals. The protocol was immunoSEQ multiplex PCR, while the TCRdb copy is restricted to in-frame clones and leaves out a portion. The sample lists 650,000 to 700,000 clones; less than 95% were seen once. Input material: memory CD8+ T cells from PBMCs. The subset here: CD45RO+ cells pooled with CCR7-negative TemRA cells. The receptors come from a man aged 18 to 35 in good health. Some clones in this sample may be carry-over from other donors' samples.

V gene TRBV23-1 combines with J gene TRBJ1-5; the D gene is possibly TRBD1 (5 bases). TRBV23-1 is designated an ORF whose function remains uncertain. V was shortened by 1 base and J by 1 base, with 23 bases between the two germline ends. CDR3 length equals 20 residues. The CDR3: CASSQFVQTDARESNQPQHF. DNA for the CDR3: TGCGCCAGCAGTCAATTCGTACAGACAGACGCCAGGGAGAGCAATCAGCCCCAGCATTTT.

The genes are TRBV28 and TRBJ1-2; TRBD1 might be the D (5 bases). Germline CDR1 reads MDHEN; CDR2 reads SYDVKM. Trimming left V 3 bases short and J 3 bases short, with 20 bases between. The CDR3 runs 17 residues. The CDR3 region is CASSLVGGGWSHYGYTF. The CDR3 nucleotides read TGTGCCAGCAGTTTGGTCGGGGGTGGTTGGTCCCACTATGGCTACACCTTC.

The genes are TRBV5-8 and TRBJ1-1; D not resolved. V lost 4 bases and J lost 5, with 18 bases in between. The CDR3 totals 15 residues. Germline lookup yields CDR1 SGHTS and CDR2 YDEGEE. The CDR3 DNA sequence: TGTGCCAGCAGCCTAAACCTCGGCGGGCGTACTGAAGCTTTCTTT. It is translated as CASSLNLGGRTEAFF.

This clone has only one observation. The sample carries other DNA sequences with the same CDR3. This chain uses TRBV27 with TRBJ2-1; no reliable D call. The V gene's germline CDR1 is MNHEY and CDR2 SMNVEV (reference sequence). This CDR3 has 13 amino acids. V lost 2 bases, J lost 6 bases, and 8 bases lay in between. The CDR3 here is CASSLGPFNEQFF. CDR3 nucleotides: TGTGCCAGCAGTTTAGGCCCCTTCAATGAGCAGTTCTTC.

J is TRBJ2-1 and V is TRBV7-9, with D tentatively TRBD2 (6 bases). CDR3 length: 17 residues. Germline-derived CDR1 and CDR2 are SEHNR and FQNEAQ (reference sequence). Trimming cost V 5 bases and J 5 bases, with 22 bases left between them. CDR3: CASSENWGRTVDNEQFF. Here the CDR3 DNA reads TGTGCCAGCAGCGAGAACTGGGGGAGGACGGTTGACAATGAGCAGTTCTTC.

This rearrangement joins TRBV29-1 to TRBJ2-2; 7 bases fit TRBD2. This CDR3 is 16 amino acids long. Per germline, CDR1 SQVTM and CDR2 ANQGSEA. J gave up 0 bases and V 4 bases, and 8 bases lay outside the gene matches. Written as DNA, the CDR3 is TGCAGCGTTGCGCCTAGCGGAAAAACGAACACCGGGGAGCTGTTTTTT. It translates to CSVAPSGKTNTGELFF.

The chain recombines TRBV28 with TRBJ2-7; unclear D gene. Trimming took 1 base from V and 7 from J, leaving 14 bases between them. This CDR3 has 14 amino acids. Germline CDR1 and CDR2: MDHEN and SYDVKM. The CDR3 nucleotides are TGTGCCAGCAGTTTATCCCTCGGTCTGGGGGAGCAGTACTTC. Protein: CASSLSLGLGEQYF.

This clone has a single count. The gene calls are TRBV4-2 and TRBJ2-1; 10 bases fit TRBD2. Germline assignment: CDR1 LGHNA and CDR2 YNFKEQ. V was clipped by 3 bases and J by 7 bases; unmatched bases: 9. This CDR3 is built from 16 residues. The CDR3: CASSHGLAGVQNEQFF. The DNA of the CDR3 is TGTGCCAGCAGCCACGGTCTAGCGGGAGTCCAGAATGAGCAGTTCTTC.

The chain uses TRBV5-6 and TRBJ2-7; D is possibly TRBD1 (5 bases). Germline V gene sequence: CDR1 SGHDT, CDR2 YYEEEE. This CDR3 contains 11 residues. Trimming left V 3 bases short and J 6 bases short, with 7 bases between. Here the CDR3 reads CASSWGPEQYF. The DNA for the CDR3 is TGTGCCAGCAGCTGGGGCCCCGAGCAGTACTTC.

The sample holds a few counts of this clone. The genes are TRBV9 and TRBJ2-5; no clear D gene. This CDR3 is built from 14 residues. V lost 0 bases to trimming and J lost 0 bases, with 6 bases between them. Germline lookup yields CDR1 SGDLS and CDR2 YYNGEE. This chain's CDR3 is CASSVGADQETQYF. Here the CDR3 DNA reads TGTGCCAGCAGCGTAGGGGCAGACCAAGAGACCCAGTACTTC.

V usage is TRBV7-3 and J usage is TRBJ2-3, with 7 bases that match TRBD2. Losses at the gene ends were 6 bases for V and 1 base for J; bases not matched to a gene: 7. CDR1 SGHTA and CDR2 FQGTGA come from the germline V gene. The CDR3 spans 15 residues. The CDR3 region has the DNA TGTGCCAGCAGTCCCGCGGGGGTAGGCACAGATACGCAGTATTTT. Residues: CASSPAGVGTDTQYF.

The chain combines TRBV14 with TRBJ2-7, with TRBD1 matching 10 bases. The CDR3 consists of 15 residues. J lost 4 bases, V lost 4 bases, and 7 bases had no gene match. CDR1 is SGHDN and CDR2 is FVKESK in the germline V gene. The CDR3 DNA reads TGTGCCAGCAGCCCCCTCGACAGGGGGCCTTACGAGCAGTACTTC. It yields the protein CASSPLDRGPYEQYF.

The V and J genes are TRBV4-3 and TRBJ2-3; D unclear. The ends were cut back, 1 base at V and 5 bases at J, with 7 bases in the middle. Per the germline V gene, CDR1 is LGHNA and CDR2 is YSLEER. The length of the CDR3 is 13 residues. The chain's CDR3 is CASSQARVDTQYF. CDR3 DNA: TGCGCCAGCAGCCAAGCTCGGGTAGATACGCAGTATTTT.

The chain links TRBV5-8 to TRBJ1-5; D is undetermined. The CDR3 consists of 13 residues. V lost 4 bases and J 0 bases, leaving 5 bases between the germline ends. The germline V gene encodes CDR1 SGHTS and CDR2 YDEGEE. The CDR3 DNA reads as TGTGCCAGCAGCCGTAATAGCAATCAGCCCCAGCATTTT. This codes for CASSRNSNQPQHF. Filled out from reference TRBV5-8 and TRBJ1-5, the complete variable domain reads EAGVTQSPTHLIKTRGQQATLRCSPISGHTSVYWYQQALGLGLQFLLWYDEGEERNRGNFPPRFSGRQFPNYSSELNVNALELEDSALYLCASSRNSNQPQHFGDGTRLSIL.

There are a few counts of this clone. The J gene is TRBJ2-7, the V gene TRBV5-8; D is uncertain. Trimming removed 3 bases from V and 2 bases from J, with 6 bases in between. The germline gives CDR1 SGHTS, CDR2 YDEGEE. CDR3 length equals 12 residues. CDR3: CASSYLAYEQYF. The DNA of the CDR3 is TGTGCCAGCAGCTACCTTGCCTACGAGCAGTACTTC.

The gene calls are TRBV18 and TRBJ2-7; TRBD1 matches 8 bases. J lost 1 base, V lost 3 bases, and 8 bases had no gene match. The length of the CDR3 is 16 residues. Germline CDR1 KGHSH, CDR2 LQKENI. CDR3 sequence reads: CASSPLGQGGSYEQYF. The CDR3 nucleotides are TGTGCCAGCTCACCTCTAGGACAGGGAGGTTCCTACGAGCAGTACTTC.

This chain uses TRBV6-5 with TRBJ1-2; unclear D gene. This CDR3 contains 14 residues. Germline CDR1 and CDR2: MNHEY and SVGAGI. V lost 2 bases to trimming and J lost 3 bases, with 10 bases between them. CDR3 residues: CASSYGVVDYGYTF. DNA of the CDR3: TGTGCCAGCAGTTACGGGGTAGTGGACTATGGCTACACCTTC.

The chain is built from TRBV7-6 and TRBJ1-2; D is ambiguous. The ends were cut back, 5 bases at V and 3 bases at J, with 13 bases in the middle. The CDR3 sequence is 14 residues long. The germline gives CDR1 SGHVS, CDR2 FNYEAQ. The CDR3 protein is CASSALGTDYGYTF. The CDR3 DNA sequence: TGTGCCAGCAGCGCTCTTGGCACGGACTATGGCTACACCTTC.

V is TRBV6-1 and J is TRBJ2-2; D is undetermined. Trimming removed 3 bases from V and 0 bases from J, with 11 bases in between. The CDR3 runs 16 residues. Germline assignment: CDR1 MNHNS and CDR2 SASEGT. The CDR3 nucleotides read TGTGCCAGCAGTGAGGACCCGCACCCGAACACCGGGGAGCTGTTTTTT. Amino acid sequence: CASSEDPHPNTGELFF.

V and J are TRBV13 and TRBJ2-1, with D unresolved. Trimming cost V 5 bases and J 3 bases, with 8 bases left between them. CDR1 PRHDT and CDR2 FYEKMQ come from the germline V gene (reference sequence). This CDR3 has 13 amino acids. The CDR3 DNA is TGTGCCAGCAGCCTACCGGACTACAATGAGCAGTTCTTC. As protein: CASSLPDYNEQFF.

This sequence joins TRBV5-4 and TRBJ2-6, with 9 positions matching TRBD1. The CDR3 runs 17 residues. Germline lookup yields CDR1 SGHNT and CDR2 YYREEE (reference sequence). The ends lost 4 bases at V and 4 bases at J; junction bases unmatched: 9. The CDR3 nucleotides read TGTGCCAGCAGCGGCCGGGACAGGGAGGCCGGGGCCAACGTCCTGACTTTC. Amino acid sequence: CASSGRDREAGANVLTF.